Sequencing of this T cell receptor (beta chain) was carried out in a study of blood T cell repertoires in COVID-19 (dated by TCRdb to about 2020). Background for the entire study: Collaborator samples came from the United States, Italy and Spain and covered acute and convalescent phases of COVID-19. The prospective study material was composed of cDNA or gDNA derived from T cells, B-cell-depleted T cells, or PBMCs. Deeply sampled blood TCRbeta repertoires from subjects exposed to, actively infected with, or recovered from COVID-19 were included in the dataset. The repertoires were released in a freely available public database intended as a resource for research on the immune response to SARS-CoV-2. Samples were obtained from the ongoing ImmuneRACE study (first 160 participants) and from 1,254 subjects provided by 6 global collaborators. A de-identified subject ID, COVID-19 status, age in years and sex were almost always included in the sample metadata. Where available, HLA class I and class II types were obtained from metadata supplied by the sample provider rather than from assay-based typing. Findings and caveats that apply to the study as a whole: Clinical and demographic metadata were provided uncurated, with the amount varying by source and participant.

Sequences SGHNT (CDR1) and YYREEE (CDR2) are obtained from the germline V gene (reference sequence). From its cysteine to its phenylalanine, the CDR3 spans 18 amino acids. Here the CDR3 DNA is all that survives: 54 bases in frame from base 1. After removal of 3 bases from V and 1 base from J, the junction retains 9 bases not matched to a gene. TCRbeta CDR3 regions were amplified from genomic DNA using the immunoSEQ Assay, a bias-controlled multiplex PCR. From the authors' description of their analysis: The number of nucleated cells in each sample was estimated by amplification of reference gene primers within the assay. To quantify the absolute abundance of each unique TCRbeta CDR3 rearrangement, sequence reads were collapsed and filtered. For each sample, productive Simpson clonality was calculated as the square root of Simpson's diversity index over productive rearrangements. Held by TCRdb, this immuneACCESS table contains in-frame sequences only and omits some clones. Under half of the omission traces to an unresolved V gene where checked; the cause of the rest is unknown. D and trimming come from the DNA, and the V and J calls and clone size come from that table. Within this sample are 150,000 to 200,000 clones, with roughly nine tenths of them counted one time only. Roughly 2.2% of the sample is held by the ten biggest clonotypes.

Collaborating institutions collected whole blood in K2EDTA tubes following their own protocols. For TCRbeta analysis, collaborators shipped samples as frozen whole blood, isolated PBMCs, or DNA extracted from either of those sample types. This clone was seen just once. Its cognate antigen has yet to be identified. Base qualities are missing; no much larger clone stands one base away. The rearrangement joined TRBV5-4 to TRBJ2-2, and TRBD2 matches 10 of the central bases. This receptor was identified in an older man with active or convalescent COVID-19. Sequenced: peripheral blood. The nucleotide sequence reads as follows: TGTGCCAGCAGCTCAGCGGGGGGGCTTCCCAGGAACACCGGGGAGCTGTTTTTT. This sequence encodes CASSSAGGLPRNTGELFF.